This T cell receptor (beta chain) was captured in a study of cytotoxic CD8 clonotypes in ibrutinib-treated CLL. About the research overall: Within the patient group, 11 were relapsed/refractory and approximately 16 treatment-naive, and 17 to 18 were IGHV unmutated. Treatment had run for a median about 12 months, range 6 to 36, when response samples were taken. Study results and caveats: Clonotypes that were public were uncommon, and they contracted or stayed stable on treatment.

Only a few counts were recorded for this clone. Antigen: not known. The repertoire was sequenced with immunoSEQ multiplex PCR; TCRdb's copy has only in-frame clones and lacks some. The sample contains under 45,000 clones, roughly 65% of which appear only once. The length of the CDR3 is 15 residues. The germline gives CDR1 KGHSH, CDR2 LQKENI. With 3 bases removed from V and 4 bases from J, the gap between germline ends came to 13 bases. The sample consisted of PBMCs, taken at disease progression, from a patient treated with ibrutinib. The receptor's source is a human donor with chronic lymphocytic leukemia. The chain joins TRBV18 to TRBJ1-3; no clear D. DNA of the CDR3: TGTGCCAGCTCACCTGGCTTGGGCCCCGGAAACACCATATATTTT. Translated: CASSPGLGPGNTIYF. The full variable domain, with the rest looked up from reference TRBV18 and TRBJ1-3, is NAGVMQNPRHLVRRRGQEARLRCSPMKGHSHVYWYRQLPEEGLKFMVYLQKENIIDESGMPKERFSAEFPKEGPSILRIQQVVRGDSAAYFCASSPGLGPGNTIYFGEGSWLTVV.